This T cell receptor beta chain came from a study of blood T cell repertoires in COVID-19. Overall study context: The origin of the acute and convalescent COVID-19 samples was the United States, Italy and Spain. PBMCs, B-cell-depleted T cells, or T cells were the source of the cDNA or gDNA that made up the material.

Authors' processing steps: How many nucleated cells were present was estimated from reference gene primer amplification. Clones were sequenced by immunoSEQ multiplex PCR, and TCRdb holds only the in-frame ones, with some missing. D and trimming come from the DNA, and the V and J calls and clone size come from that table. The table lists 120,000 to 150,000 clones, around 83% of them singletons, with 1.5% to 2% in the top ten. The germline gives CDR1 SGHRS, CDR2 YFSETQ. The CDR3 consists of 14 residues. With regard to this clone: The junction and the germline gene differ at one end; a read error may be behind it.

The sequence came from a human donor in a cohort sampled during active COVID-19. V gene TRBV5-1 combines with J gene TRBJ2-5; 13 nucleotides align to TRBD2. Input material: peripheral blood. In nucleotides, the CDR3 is TGCGCCAGCAGCTCGGGACTAGCGGGGCCGAGCGGGGACTTC. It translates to CASSSGLAGPSGDF.